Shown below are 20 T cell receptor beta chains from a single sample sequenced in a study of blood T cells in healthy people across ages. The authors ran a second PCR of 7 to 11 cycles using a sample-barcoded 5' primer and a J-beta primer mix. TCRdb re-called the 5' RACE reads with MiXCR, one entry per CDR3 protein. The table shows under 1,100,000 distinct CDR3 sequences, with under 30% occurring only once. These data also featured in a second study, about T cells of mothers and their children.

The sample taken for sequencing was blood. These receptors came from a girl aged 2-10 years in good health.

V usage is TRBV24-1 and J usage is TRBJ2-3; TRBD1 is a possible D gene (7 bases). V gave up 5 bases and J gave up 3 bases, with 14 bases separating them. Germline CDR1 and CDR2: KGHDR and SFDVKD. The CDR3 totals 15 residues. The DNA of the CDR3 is TGTGCCACCAGTGTCCGGGACAGCGGGACAGATACGCAGTATTTT. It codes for CATSVRDSGTDTQYF.

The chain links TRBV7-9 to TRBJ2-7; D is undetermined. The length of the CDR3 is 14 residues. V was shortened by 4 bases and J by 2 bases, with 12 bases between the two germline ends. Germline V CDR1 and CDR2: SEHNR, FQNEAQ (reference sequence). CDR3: CASSSGASAYEQYF. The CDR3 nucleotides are TGTGCCAGCAGCTCGGGTGCGAGCGCCTACGAGCAGTACTTC. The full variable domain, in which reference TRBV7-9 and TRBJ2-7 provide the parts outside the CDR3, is DTGVSQNPRHKITKRGQNVTFRCDPISEHNRLYWYRQTLGQGPEFLTYFQNEAQLEKSRLLSDRFSAERPKGSFSTLEIQRTEQGDSAMYLCASSSGASAYEQYFGPGTRLTVT.

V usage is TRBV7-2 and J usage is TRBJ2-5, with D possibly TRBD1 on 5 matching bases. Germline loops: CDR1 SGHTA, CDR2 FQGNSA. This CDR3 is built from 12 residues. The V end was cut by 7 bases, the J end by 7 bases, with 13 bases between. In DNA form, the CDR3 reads TGTGCCAGCATAAGGGCAACAGGGACCCAGTACTTC. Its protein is CASIRATGTQYF.

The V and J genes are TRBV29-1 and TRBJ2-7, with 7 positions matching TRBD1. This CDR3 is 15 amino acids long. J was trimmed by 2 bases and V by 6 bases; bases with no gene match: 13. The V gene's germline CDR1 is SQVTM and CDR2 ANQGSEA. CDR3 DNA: TGCAGCGTAAGTTTGCCGGGACAGTGCCCCTACGAGCAGTACTTC. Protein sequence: CSVSLPGQCPYEQYF.

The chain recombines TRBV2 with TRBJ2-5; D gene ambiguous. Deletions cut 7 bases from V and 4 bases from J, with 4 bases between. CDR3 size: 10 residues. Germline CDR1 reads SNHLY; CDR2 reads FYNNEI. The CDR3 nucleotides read TGTGCCAGCACTATAGAGACCCAGTACTTC. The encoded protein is CASTIETQYF.

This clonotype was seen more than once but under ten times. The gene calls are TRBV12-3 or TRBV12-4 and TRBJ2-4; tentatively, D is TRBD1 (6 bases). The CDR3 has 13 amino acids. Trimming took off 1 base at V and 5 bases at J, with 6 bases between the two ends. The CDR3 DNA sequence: TGTGCCAGCAGTTTAGACAGGGAAAACATTCAGTACTTC. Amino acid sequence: CASSLDRENIQYF.

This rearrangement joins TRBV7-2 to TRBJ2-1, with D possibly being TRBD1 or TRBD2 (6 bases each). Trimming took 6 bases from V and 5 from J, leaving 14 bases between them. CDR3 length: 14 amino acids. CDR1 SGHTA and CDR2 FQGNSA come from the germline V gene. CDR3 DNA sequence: TGTGCCAGCAGTGGGGGGCCCCTCAACAATGAGCAGTTCTTC. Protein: CASSGGPLNNEQFF.

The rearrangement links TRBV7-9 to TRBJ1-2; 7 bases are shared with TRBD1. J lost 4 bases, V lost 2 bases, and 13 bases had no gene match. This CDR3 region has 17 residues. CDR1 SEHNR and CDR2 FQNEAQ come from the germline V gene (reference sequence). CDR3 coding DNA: TGTGCCAGCAGCTTAAGTTCCGGCGGCAGGGGGTCCTATGGCTACACCTTC. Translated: CASSLSSGGRGSYGYTF.

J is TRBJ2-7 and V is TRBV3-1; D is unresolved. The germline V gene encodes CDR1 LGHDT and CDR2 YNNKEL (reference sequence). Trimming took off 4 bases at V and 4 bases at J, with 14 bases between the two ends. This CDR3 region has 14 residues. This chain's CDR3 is CASSRYYTVYEQYF. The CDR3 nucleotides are TGTGCCAGCAGCCGCTATTATACAGTTTACGAGCAGTACTTC.

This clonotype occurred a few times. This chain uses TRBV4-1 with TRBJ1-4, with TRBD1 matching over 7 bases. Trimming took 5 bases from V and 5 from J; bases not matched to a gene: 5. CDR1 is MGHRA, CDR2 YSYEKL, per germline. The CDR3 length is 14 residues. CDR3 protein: CASSYRGPNEKLFF. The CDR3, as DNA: TGCGCCAGCAGCTACAGGGGACCAAATGAAAAACTGTTTTTT.

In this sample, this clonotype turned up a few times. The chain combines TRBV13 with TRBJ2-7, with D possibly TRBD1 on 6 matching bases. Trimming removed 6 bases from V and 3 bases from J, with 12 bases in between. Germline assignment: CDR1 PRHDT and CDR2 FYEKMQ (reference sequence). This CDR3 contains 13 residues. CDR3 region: CASSPEGGYEQYF. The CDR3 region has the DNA TGTGCCAGCAGTCCCGAAGGGGGCTACGAGCAGTACTTC.

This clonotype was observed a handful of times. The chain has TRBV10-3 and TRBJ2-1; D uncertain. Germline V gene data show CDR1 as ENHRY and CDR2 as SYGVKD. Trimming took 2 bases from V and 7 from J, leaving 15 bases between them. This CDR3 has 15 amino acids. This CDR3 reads CAISETGSLQNEQFF. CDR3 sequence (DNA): TGTGCCATCAGTGAGACCGGCTCACTCCAAAATGAGCAGTTCTTC.

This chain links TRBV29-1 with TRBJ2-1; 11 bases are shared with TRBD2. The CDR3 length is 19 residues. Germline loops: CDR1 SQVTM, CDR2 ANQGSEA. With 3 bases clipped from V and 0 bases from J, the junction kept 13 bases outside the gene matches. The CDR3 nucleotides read TGCAGCGTTGATTATCTAGCGGGGGGCCCATGGAGCTCCTACAATGAGCAGTTCTTC. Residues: CSVDYLAGGPWSSYNEQFF.

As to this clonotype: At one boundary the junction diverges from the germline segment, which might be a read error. The CDR3 coding sequence is TGTACCAGCAGTTTAAAAGAAAATCAGCCCCAGCATTTT. Translation: CTSSLKENQPQHF. This sequence joins TRBV27 and TRBJ1-5; D is undetermined. Germline lookup yields CDR1 MNHEY and CDR2 SMNVEV (reference sequence). The CDR3 loop spans 13 amino acids.

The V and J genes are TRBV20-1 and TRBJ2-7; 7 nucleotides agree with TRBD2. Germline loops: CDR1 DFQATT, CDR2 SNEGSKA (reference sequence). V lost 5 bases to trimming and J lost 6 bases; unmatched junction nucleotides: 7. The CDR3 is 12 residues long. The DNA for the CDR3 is TGCAGTGCTGGGGTTAGGGAGGGCGAGCAGTACTTC. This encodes CSAGVREGEQYF.

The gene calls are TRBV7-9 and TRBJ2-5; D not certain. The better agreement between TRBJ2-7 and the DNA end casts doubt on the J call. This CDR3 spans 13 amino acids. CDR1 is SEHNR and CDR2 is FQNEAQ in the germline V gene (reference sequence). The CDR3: CASSLDLAGEQYF. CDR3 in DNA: TGTGCCAGCAGCTTAGATTTGGCAGGCGAGCAGTACTTC.

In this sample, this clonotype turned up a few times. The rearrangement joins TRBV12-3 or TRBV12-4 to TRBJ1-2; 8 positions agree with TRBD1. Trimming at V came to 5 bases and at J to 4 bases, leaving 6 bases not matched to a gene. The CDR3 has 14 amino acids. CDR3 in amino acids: CASSPAGTGYGYTF. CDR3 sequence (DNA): TGTGCCAGCAGTCCCGCCGGGACAGGCTATGGCTACACCTTC.

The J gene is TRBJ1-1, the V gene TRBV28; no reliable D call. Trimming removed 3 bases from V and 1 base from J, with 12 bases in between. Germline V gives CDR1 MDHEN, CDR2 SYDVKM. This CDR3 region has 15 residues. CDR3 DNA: TGTGCCAGCAGTTTCGTGGTGGATCCGAACACTGAAGCTTTCTTT. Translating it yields CASSFVVDPNTEAFF.

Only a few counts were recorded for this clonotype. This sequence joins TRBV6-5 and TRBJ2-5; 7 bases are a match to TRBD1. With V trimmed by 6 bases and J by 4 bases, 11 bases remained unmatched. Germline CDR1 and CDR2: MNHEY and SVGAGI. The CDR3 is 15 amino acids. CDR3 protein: CASRHNRGRAETQYF. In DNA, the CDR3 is TGTGCCAGCAGACACAACAGGGGTCGGGCAGAGACCCAGTACTTC.

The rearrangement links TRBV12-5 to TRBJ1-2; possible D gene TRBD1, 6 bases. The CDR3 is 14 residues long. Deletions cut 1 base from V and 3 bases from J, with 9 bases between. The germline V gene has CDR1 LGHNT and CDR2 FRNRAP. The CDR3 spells CASGLDRADYGYTF. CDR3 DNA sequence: TGTGCTAGTGGTTTGGACAGGGCTGACTATGGCTACACCTTC. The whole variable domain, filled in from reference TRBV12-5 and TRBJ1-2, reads DARVTQTPRHKVTEMGQEVTMRCQPILGHNTVFWYRQTMMQGLELLAYFRNRAPLDDSGMPKDRFSAEMPDATLATLKIQPSEPRDSAVYFCASGLDRADYGYTFGSGTRLTVV.